This is a list of T cell receptor beta chains from one sample in a study of blood T cell repertoires in COVID-19. Data came from immunoSEQ multiplex PCR; TCRdb stores just in-frame clones and leaves some out. The sample holds 400,000 to 550,000 clones, about 89% seen once. Sequencing was done on a sample of peripheral blood. The receptors shown here come from a woman in her 30s with acute or convalescent COVID-19. CDR3s leave out the opening cysteine and the closing phenylalanine or tryptophan.

V: TRBV11-2; J: TRBJ2-5; CDR3: ASSSPRLDRETQY
V: TRBV29-1; J: TRBJ2-3; CDR3: SVFQTGTDTQY
V: TRBV30; J: TRBJ2-5; CDR3: AWSVTSGGLQTQY
V: TRBV5-6; J: TRBJ2-7; CDR3: ASSPSGGRGEQY
V: TRBV2; J: TRBJ1-2; CDR3: ASKQGVGYGYT
V: TRBV20-1; J: TRBJ2-1; CDR3: SASGLHSYNEQF
V: TRBV5-1; J: TRBJ2-7; CDR3: ASSLLARGAGSYEQY
V: TRBV7-9; J: TRBJ2-5; CDR3: ASSPRLNSGGFQETQY
V: TRBV7-9; J: TRBJ2-3; CDR3: ASSLGQTTDTQY
V: TRBV6-6; J: TRBJ1-2; CDR3: ASSAPGQGAGYT
V: TRBV6-2/TRBV6-3; J: TRBJ2-5; CDR3: ASSYYPAGVQETQY
V: TRBV6-1; J: TRBJ1-6; CDR3: ASSEKVGQNSPLH
V: TRBV14; J: TRBJ2-7; CDR3: ASSLTGQEDYEQY
V: TRBV6-5; J: TRBJ2-1; CDR3: ASSTTKNEQF
V: TRBV24-1; J: TRBJ2-7; CDR3: ATSEDGAHEQY
V: TRBV6-1; J: TRBJ1-4; CDR3: ASSDTSPGQGQLF
V: TRBV9; J: TRBJ2-2; CDR3: ASSEYGGQLF
V: TRBV5-8; J: TRBJ2-5; CDR3: ASSSRFRETQY
V: TRBV7-9; J: TRBJ1-4; CDR3: ASSFPRFSEKLF
V: TRBV11-2; J: TRBJ1-1; CDR3: ASSLLRWNTEAF
V: TRBV7-8; J: TRBJ2-2; CDR3: ASSLDRGGPSGELF
V: TRBV5-1; J: TRBJ1-3; CDR3: ASSLGVQGEHSGNTIY